The T cell receptor beta chain under discussion was sequenced for a study of cytomegalovirus exposure and HLA in healthy donors. General study points: Reportedly, fewer N-insertions than the 666-donor mean appeared in an Asian-associated ancestry cluster in a later analysis.

Unrecorded immune exposures were likely, despite nominal health at sampling. This clone was detected only once. Its target is not known. The PCR ran on 60 Vbeta and 13 Jbeta primers. Clones were sequenced by immunoSEQ multiplex PCR, and TCRdb holds only the in-frame ones, with some missing. The data hold approximately 120,000 clones, with 55% to 75% observed a single time. The TCR was taken from a woman in her seventies in good health and CMV-seropositive. Sequenced: PBMCs.

CDR3 DNA: TGTGCCATCAGTGGGACAGGGAAGGCCTACACCTTC. It translates to CAISGTGKAYTF. This rearrangement joins TRBV10-3 to TRBJ1-2; TRBD1 aligns across 8 bases. CDR3 length equals 12 residues. V dropped 4 bases and J dropped 10; count of bases not matched to a gene: 5. Germline V gene lookup returns CDR1 ENHRY and CDR2 SYGVKD.